What follows are 26 T cell receptor beta chains derived from one specimen sequenced in a study of monozygotic twins with inflammatory bowel disease. TCRdb reprocessed the 5' RACE reads and reports one entry per CDR3 protein, with no DNA. There are some 170,000 distinct CDR3 sequences in the sample, with about 8% held by the top ten. Sequenced material: blood. The receptors were sampled from a human donor with ulcerative colitis or Crohn's disease, or a healthy co-twin of an affected twin (not recorded which).

The chain has TRBV12-3 or TRBV12-4 and TRBJ2-3; checking the TCRdb D call of TRBD1 is not possible without DNA. The CDR3 is 15 amino acids. This chain's CDR3 is CASSWSTGSADTQYF.

The chain employs TRBV7-2 and TRBJ2-2. CDR1 and CDR2 from the germline V gene are SGHTA and FQGNSA. This CDR3 has 14 amino acids. The CDR3 is CASSLYFDTGELFF.

The gene calls are TRBV10-3 and TRBJ1-2. CDR3 length equals 14 residues. Per the germline V gene, CDR1 is ENHRY and CDR2 is SYGVKD. The CDR3 is CAITAQGGDYGYTF.

This chain uses TRBV20-1 with TRBJ2-7; there is no DNA to check the TCRdb D call of TRBD2. CDR1 is DFQATT and CDR2 is SNEGSKA in the germline V gene (reference sequence). There are 14 residues in the CDR3. CDR3 sequence reads: CSARRRDSSYEQYF.

The rearrangement links TRBV20-1 to TRBJ1-1; TCRdb designates TRBD1, a call that cannot be tested without DNA. This CDR3 contains 12 residues. The germline V gene encodes CDR1 DFQATT and CDR2 SNEGSKA (reference sequence). CDR3 region: CSATGGNTEAFF.

This rearrangement joins TRBV2 to TRBJ2-7. CDR1 is SNHLY and CDR2 is FYNNEI in the germline V gene. The CDR3 totals 14 residues. This chain's CDR3 is CASSELGRFYEQYF. The full variable domain, in which reference TRBV2 and TRBJ2-7 provide the parts outside the CDR3, is EPEVTQTPSHQVTQMGQEVILRCVPISNHLYFYWYRQILGQKVEFLVSFYNNEISEKSEIFDDQFSVERPDGSNFTLKIRSTKLEDSAMYFCASSELGRFYEQYFGPGTRLTVT.

The genes are TRBV10-3 and TRBJ2-1; TCRdb picks TRBD2, but there is no DNA to check that call. In germline, CDR1 is ENHRY, CDR2 SYGVKD. This CDR3 has 13 amino acids. The CDR3 protein is CAITLGGRNEQFF.

The chain combines TRBV4-1 with TRBJ2-1; checking the TCRdb D call of TRBD2 is not possible without DNA. CDR1 MGHRA and CDR2 YSYEKL come from the germline V gene. The CDR3 totals 16 residues. The CDR3 loop reads CASSQDPREGIGEQFF.

The CDR3 region is CASSPPAGGPSNYGYTF. The chain joins TRBV18 to TRBJ1-2; TCRdb proposes TRBD1, but this gene call is untestable without DNA. The germline V gene has CDR1 KGHSH and CDR2 LQKENI. The CDR3 sequence is 17 residues long.

This chain connects TRBV19 to TRBJ2-7; the D gene TCRdb calls, TRBD1, cannot be checked with no DNA. Germline loops: CDR1 LNHDA, CDR2 SQIVND (reference sequence). This CDR3 has 16 amino acids. Here the CDR3 reads CASSIKKGGLSYEQYF.

The rearrangement uses TRBV29-1 and TRBJ2-3; lacking DNA, the TRBD1 call made by TCRdb goes unchecked. The CDR3 runs 15 residues. Germline CDR1 SQVTM, CDR2 ANQGSEA. The CDR3 loop reads CSVLAPGFGTDTQYF.

V and J are TRBV5-1 and TRBJ1-1; TCRdb indicates TRBD1, and absent DNA this call remains unverified. CDR1 is SGHRS and CDR2 is YFSETQ in the germline V gene. The CDR3 is 17 residues long. The CDR3: CASSLAPGFPMNTEAFF.

The chain has TRBV6-5 and TRBJ2-1; the D gene TCRdb calls, TRBD2, cannot be checked with no DNA. Germline V gene lookup returns CDR1 MNHEY and CDR2 SVGAGI. This CDR3 is built from 15 residues. The chain's CDR3 is CASSFTSGGAFEQFF.

J is TRBJ2-2 and V is TRBV5-4; without DNA, the TCRdb call of TRBD2 cannot be checked. The length of the CDR3 is 16 residues. Germline values: CDR1 SGHNT, CDR2 YYREEE (reference sequence). The CDR3 sequence is CASSGPAGQNTGELFF.

The V call is TRBV11-2, the J call TRBJ2-7; TCRdb picks TRBD1, but there is no DNA to check that call. CDR1 is SGHAT, CDR2 FQNNGV, per germline. The CDR3 runs 18 residues. The CDR3 sequence is CASSITHSGQGGSYEQYF.

V gene TRBV30 combines with J gene TRBJ2-2. The CDR3 covers 13 residues. In germline, CDR1 is GTSNPN, CDR2 SVGIG (reference sequence). The CDR3 loop reads CAWSRRNTGELFF.

CDR3 loop: CASSQDSSASYEQYF. The J gene is TRBJ2-7, the V gene TRBV3-1. The CDR3 totals 15 residues. Germline CDR1 and CDR2: LGHDT and YNNKEL (reference sequence).

The V gene is TRBV5-5, the J gene TRBJ2-1; TCRdb gives TRBD1 as the D gene, but with no DNA this cannot be confirmed. The germline V gene has CDR1 SGHKS and CDR2 YYEKEE (reference sequence). The CDR3 contains 13 residues. CDR3 sequence: CASSENRGNEQFF.

The rearrangement uses TRBV5-5 and TRBJ1-1. CDR1 is SGHKS and CDR2 is YYEKEE in the germline V gene (reference sequence). The CDR3 contains 14 residues. The CDR3 spells CASSLTGWVTEAFF.

The chain joins TRBV15 to TRBJ1-1; TCRdb indicates TRBD1, and absent DNA this call remains unverified. Germline V gene sequence: CDR1 LNHNV, CDR2 YYDKDF (reference sequence). The CDR3 length is 14 residues. The CDR3 loop reads CATSLRQGNTEAFF.

This chain uses TRBV12-3 or TRBV12-4 with TRBJ2-7. The CDR3 totals 13 residues. CDR3 residues: CASSLAAAYEQYF.

The chain is built from TRBV29-1 and TRBJ1-4. The germline gives CDR1 SQVTM, CDR2 ANQGSEA. The CDR3 spans 15 residues. The CDR3: CSVGNALGANEKLFF.

This chain joins TRBV2 and TRBJ1-5. From germline, CDR1 is SNHLY and CDR2 FYNNEI. The CDR3 totals 12 residues. CDR3 amino acids: CASWDYGQPQHF.

The chain couples TRBV2 to TRBJ1-1; no DNA is available, so the TRBD1 call from TCRdb remains unchecked. The CDR3 sequence is 14 residues long. The V gene's germline CDR1 is SNHLY and CDR2 FYNNEI. The CDR3 sequence is CASKEQGPSTEAFF.

The rearrangement joins TRBV5-1 to TRBJ2-1; TCRdb proposes TRBD2, but this gene call is untestable without DNA. Per germline, CDR1 SGHRS and CDR2 YFSETQ. This CDR3 spans 16 amino acids. This CDR3 is CASSPTSARINNEQFF.

This sequence joins TRBV27 and TRBJ2-7; TCRdb's D gene call, TRBD2, goes unchecked for lack of DNA. The CDR3 spans 16 residues. Germline V lookup: CDR1 MNHEY, CDR2 SMNVEV (reference sequence). This CDR3 reads CASSFGGRARSGEQYF.